Reported below is one TCR beta chain. This specimen belongs to a study of OX40 agonist ivuxolimab in advanced cancers. CDR1 SNHLY and CDR2 FYNNEI come from the germline V gene. The CDR3 loop spans 13 amino acids. V lost 6 bases and J lost 1, with 9 bases in between. Generated by immunoSEQ multiplex PCR, the TCRdb table keeps only in-frame clones and is missing some. The repertoire holds about 100,000 clones, with nearly 90% as singletons. The rearrangement uses TRBV2 and TRBJ1-1; tentatively, D is TRBD1 (5 bases). This sequence originates from an adult with an advanced solid tumor such as melanoma, head and neck, liver or kidney cancer. The source material was CD4+ or CD8+ T cells sorted from blood, sampled in a trial of the OX40 agonist ivuxolimab. For the CDR3, the DNA is TGTGCCAGCAGAAGCAGGGCGAACACTGAAGCTTTCTTT. This gives the protein CASRSRANTEAFF.